The rows below give T cell receptor beta chains drawn from one sample of a study of T cell responses to AZD1222 COVID-19 vaccine. Method: immunoSEQ multiplex PCR; TCRdb's copy keeps in-frame clones and lacks some. The sample records about 130,000 clones, more than 80% being singletons. The sequencing here drew on peripheral blood, taken on day 0 of AZD1222 vaccination. Receptors originate from an adult in good health. Both conserved end residues are part of each CDR3. The D gene is left open where the match is weak. Clone size is stated in some rows and not others, as once, few, many or a class when expanded.

cdr3_aa: CASSQDPGPSKNIQYF
cdr3_nt: TGTGCCAGCAGCCAAGATCCGGGACCATCCAAAAACATTCAGTACTTC
v_call: TRBV3-1/TRBV3-2
j_call: TRBJ2-4
clone_size: NA
d_call: NA

cdr3_aa: CASSLESGTVTEAFF
cdr3_nt: TGTGCCAGCAGCTTAGAGTCAGGGACGGTCACTGAAGCTTTCTTT
v_call: TRBV11-3
j_call: TRBJ1-1
clone_size: NA
d_call: NA

cdr3_aa: CASRRGGQADTQYF
cdr3_nt: TGTGCCAGTCGGAGGGGGGGGCAGGCAGATACGCAGTATTTT
v_call: TRBV28
j_call: TRBJ2-3
clone_size: NA
d_call: NA

cdr3_aa: CASSVAGTGWTGELFF
cdr3_nt: TGTGCCAGCAGCGTAGCCGGGACAGGGTGGACCGGGGAGCTGTTTTTT
v_call: TRBV9
j_call: TRBJ2-2
clone_size: NA
d_call: TRBD1

cdr3_aa: CASSFSKETQYF
cdr3_nt: TGTGCCAGCAGTTTTTCCAAAGAGACCCAGTACTTC
v_call: TRBV12-3/TRBV12-4
j_call: TRBJ2-5
clone_size: NA
d_call: NA

cdr3_aa: CASRQGATVVGDTQYF
cdr3_nt: TGTGCCAGTAGGCAGGGGGCAACGGTAGTAGGAGATACGCAGTATTTT
v_call: TRBV19
j_call: TRBJ2-3
clone_size: NA
d_call: TRBD1

cdr3_aa: CASSLLPGVSNQPQHF
cdr3_nt: TGTGCCAGCAGTTTATTGCCCGGGGTTAGCAATCAGCCCCAGCATTTT
v_call: TRBV27
j_call: TRBJ1-5
clone_size: NA
d_call: NA

cdr3_aa: CASSSPGTGDYGYTF
cdr3_nt: TGTGCCAGCAGTTCCCCCGGGACAGGGGACTACGGCTACACCTTC
v_call: TRBV6-5
j_call: TRBJ1-2
clone_size: NA
d_call: TRBD1

cdr3_aa: CASSLTGNNSPLHF
cdr3_nt: TGTGCCAGCAGCCTGACAGGGAATAATTCACCCCTCCACTTT
v_call: TRBV7-9
j_call: TRBJ1-6
clone_size: NA
d_call: TRBD1

cdr3_aa: CASNLRLSNQPQHF
cdr3_nt: TGTGCCAGCAATCTCCGTCTAAGCAATCAGCCCCAGCATTTT
v_call: TRBV6-5
j_call: TRBJ1-5
clone_size: once
d_call: NA

cdr3_aa: CASSVRGPNYGYTF
cdr3_nt: TGCGCCAGCAGCGTTAGGGGGCCAAACTATGGCTACACCTTC
v_call: TRBV4-1
j_call: TRBJ1-2
clone_size: NA
d_call: TRBD1

cdr3_aa: CASSLTVGGYTF
cdr3_nt: TGTGCCAGCAGCTTGACAGTGGGTGGCTACACCTTC
v_call: TRBV7-9
j_call: TRBJ1-2
clone_size: NA
d_call: NA

cdr3_aa: CASTGSSSPLHF
cdr3_nt: TGTGCCAGCACGGGGTCCAGCTCACCCCTCCACTTT
v_call: TRBV28
j_call: TRBJ1-6
clone_size: NA
d_call: NA

cdr3_aa: CASSLSQGDASNQPQHF
cdr3_nt: TGTGCCAGCAGTTTATCTCAGGGTGATGCGAGCAATCAGCCCCAGCATTTT
v_call: TRBV27
j_call: TRBJ1-5
clone_size: NA
d_call: NA

cdr3_aa: CASWPGMGRGETQYF
cdr3_nt: TGTGCCAGCTGGCCAGGTATGGGCCGAGGAGAGACCCAGTACTTC
v_call: TRBV2
j_call: TRBJ2-5
clone_size: NA
d_call: NA

cdr3_aa: CASSLGLARETQYF
cdr3_nt: TGCGCCAGCAGCTTGGGTCTAGCGAGGGAGACCCAGTACTTC
v_call: TRBV5-1
j_call: TRBJ2-5
clone_size: NA
d_call: NA

cdr3_aa: CASSYDRGGYTF
cdr3_nt: TGTGCCAGCAGTTACGACCGGGGTGGCTACACCTTC
v_call: TRBV6-5
j_call: TRBJ1-2
clone_size: NA
d_call: NA

cdr3_aa: CATSEVQGGKLFF
cdr3_nt: TGTGCCACCAGTGAAGTACAGGGAGGGAAGCTGTTTTTT
v_call: TRBV24-1
j_call: TRBJ2-2
clone_size: NA
d_call: NA

cdr3_aa: CASTLGGAEAFF
cdr3_nt: TGTGCCAGCACCTTGGGTGGGGCTGAAGCTTTCTTT
v_call: TRBV28
j_call: TRBJ1-1
clone_size: NA
d_call: NA

cdr3_aa: CASSGSGGGGNTIYF
cdr3_nt: TGTGCCAGCAGCGGTTCTGGAGGGGGTGGAAACACCATATATTTT
v_call: TRBV6-5
j_call: TRBJ1-3
clone_size: NA
d_call: NA

cdr3_aa: CASSVVAGSTDTQYF
cdr3_nt: TGTGCCAGCAGCGTAGTGGCAGGGAGCACAGATACGCAGTATTTT
v_call: TRBV9
j_call: TRBJ2-3
clone_size: NA
d_call: NA

cdr3_aa: CASRTGEVGETQYF
cdr3_nt: TGCGCCAGCAGGACAGGGGAGGTGGGAGAGACCCAGTACTTC
v_call: TRBV5-1
j_call: TRBJ2-5
clone_size: once
d_call: TRBD1

cdr3_aa: CASSYRGPGNTIYF
cdr3_nt: TGTGCCAGCAGTTACCGGGGCCCTGGAAACACCATATATTTT
v_call: TRBV6-5
j_call: TRBJ1-3
clone_size: NA
d_call: NA

cdr3_aa: CASSLGQGGNSPLHF
cdr3_nt: TGCGCCAGCAGCTTGGGCCAGGGGGGGAATTCACCCCTCCACTTT
v_call: TRBV5-1
j_call: TRBJ1-6
clone_size: NA
d_call: TRBD1

cdr3_aa: CASKTRGRRGYTF
cdr3_nt: TGTGCCAGCAAGACAAGGGGGCGAAGGGGCTACACCTTC
v_call: TRBV27
j_call: TRBJ1-2
clone_size: few
d_call: TRBD1

cdr3_aa: CASSPRTTQYSNQPQHF
cdr3_nt: TGTGCCAGCAGCCCCCGTACAACACAGTATAGCAATCAGCCCCAGCATTTT
v_call: TRBV7-2
j_call: TRBJ1-5
clone_size: few
d_call: NA

cdr3_aa: CASSQNSGGNSPLHF
cdr3_nt: TGCGCCAGCAGCCAAAACTCAGGGGGTAATTCACCCCTCCACTTT
v_call: TRBV4-1
j_call: TRBJ1-6
clone_size: few
d_call: TRBD1

cdr3_aa: CASSLGQSGYGYTF
cdr3_nt: TGTGCCAGCAGTTTGGGCCAGTCTGGCTATGGCTACACCTTC
v_call: TRBV6-2/TRBV6-3
j_call: TRBJ1-2
clone_size: NA
d_call: NA

cdr3_aa: CASSEGGNTEAFF
cdr3_nt: TGTGCCAGCAGTGAGGGGGGTAACACTGAAGCTTTCTTT
v_call: TRBV2
j_call: TRBJ1-1
clone_size: NA
d_call: NA

cdr3_aa: CASGQGISHYEQYF
cdr3_nt: TGCGCCAGCGGACAGGGGATAAGCCACTACGAGCAGTACTTC
v_call: TRBV5-1
j_call: TRBJ2-7
clone_size: once
d_call: TRBD1

cdr3_aa: CASSRVTGRGAQHF
cdr3_nt: TGTGCCAGTAGTCGAGTGACAGGGCGAGGAGCCCAGCATTTT
v_call: TRBV19
j_call: TRBJ1-5
clone_size: once
d_call: TRBD1

cdr3_aa: CASSHVSLGEKLFF
cdr3_nt: TGTGCCAGCAGCCATGTCAGCTTGGGCGAAAAACTGTTTTTT
v_call: TRBV14
j_call: TRBJ1-4
clone_size: NA
d_call: NA

cdr3_aa: CASTEGVQPQHF
cdr3_nt: TGTGCCAGTACGGAGGGGGTTCAGCCCCAGCATTTT
v_call: TRBV19
j_call: TRBJ1-5
clone_size: once
d_call: NA

cdr3_aa: CASSFPLGDEQYF
cdr3_nt: TGCGCCAGCAGCTTTCCGCTGGGGGACGAGCAGTACTTC
v_call: TRBV5-1
j_call: TRBJ2-7
clone_size: NA
d_call: NA

cdr3_aa: CASRTATTNTEAFF
cdr3_nt: TGTGCCAGCAGAACTGCAACAACCAACACTGAAGCTTTCTTT
v_call: TRBV27
j_call: TRBJ1-1
clone_size: NA
d_call: NA

cdr3_aa: CASSLDGDGRYTIYF
cdr3_nt: TGCGCCAGCAGCTTGGATGGGGACGGGAGATACACCATATATTTT
v_call: TRBV5-1
j_call: TRBJ1-3
clone_size: NA
d_call: NA

cdr3_aa: CASSSIDAEAFF
cdr3_nt: TGCGCCAGCAGCTCAATAGACGCTGAAGCTTTCTTT
v_call: TRBV5-1
j_call: TRBJ1-1
clone_size: NA
d_call: NA

cdr3_aa: CASSPSRGDNQPQHF
cdr3_nt: TGTGCCAGCTCACCGAGCAGGGGAGACAATCAGCCCCAGCATTTT
v_call: TRBV18
j_call: TRBJ1-5
clone_size: NA
d_call: NA

cdr3_aa: CAWSVLRWRTGGIMNTEAFF
cdr3_nt: TGTGCCTGGAGTGTACTGCGTTGGAGGACAGGGGGAATCATGAACACTGAAGCTTTCTTT
v_call: TRBV30
j_call: TRBJ1-1
clone_size: NA
d_call: TRBD1

cdr3_aa: CATSRDRGQGLTDTQYF
cdr3_nt: TGTGCCACCAGCAGAGATAGAGGACAGGGGTTGACAGATACGCAGTATTTT
v_call: TRBV15
j_call: TRBJ2-3
clone_size: NA
d_call: TRBD1

cdr3_aa: CASSPGTGGPGANYGYTF
cdr3_nt: TGTGCCAGCTCACCCGGGACAGGGGGACCCGGGGCTAACTATGGCTACACCTTC
v_call: TRBV18
j_call: TRBJ1-2
clone_size: few
d_call: TRBD1

cdr3_aa: CASSSIRNSYNEQFF
cdr3_nt: TGTGCCAGCAGCTCTATACGGAACTCCTACAATGAGCAGTTCTTC
v_call: TRBV11-2
j_call: TRBJ2-1
clone_size: once
d_call: NA

cdr3_aa: CASSFSPGQSNYGYTF
cdr3_nt: TGTGCCAGCAGTTTTAGCCCGGGGCAGTCTAACTATGGCTACACCTTC
v_call: TRBV27
j_call: TRBJ1-2
clone_size: NA
d_call: NA

cdr3_aa: CARSLQGAINQPQHF
cdr3_nt: TGTGCCAGAAGCTTACAGGGGGCGATCAATCAGCCCCAGCATTTT
v_call: TRBV5-3
j_call: TRBJ1-5
clone_size: NA
d_call: TRBD1

cdr3_aa: CASSFNSKTGELFF
cdr3_nt: TGTGCCAGCAGCTTCAACTCGAAGACCGGGGAGCTGTTTTTT
v_call: TRBV7-3
j_call: TRBJ2-2
clone_size: NA
d_call: NA

cdr3_aa: CASSVGLDRAYEQYF
cdr3_nt: TGTGCCAGCAGCGTAGGCCTGGACAGGGCCTACGAGCAGTACTTC
v_call: TRBV9
j_call: TRBJ2-7
clone_size: NA
d_call: TRBD1

cdr3_aa: CASRLPDSLNYGYTF
cdr3_nt: TGTGCCAGTAGGCTTCCTGACAGTCTCAACTATGGCTACACCTTC
v_call: TRBV19
j_call: TRBJ1-2
clone_size: once
d_call: NA

cdr3_aa: CASSLEGHSDTQYF
cdr3_nt: TGCGCCAGCAGCTTGGAAGGACACTCAGATACGCAGTATTTT
v_call: TRBV5-1
j_call: TRBJ2-3
clone_size: once
d_call: NA

cdr3_aa: CASSPTGLNTEAFF
cdr3_nt: TGTGCCAGCAGCCCGACAGGACTGAACACTGAAGCTTTCTTT
v_call: TRBV28
j_call: TRBJ1-1
clone_size: NA
d_call: NA

cdr3_aa: CASSLVPGQGRGYTF
cdr3_nt: TGTGCCAGCAGTTTAGTCCCCGGACAGGGACGGGGCTACACCTTC
v_call: TRBV28
j_call: TRBJ1-2
clone_size: NA
d_call: TRBD1

cdr3_aa: CASSPQGTGYQPQHF
cdr3_nt: TGTGCCAGCAGCCCCCAAGGGACAGGGTATCAGCCCCAGCATTTT
v_call: TRBV28
j_call: TRBJ1-5
clone_size: NA
d_call: TRBD1

cdr3_aa: CASSVQGGPYEQYF
cdr3_nt: TGTGCCAGCAGCGTACAGGGTGGCCCCTACGAGCAGTACTTC
v_call: TRBV9
j_call: TRBJ2-7
clone_size: few
d_call: NA

cdr3_aa: CASSPLAGGSTDTQYF
cdr3_nt: TGTGCCAGCAGCCCTCTAGCGGGGGGGAGCACAGATACGCAGTATTTT
v_call: TRBV7-9
j_call: TRBJ2-3
clone_size: NA
d_call: TRBD2

cdr3_aa: CASSEYGGPQHF
cdr3_nt: TGTGCCAGCAGTGAATACGGTGGGCCCCAGCATTTT
v_call: TRBV25-1
j_call: TRBJ1-5
clone_size: NA
d_call: NA

cdr3_aa: CASSLQGEPATNEQFF
cdr3_nt: TGCGCCAGCAGCCTCCAGGGAGAGCCCGCAACCAATGAGCAGTTCTTC
v_call: TRBV5-1
j_call: TRBJ2-1
clone_size: NA
d_call: NA